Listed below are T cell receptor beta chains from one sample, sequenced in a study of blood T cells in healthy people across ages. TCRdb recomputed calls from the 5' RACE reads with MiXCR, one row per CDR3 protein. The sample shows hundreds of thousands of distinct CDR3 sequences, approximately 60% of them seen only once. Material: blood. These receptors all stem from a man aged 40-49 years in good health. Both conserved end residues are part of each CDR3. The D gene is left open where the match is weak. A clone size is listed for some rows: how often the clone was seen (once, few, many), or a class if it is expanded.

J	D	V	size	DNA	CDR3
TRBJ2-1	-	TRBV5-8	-	TGTGCCAGCAGCTCCACGAGCATCCTTAACTCCTACAATGAGCAGTTCTTC	CASSSTSILNSYNEQFF
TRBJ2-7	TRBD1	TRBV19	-	TGTGCCAGTAGTATCCCCGGGACAGTCTCCTACGAGCAGTACTTC	CASSIPGTVSYEQYF
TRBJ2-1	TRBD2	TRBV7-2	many	TGTGCCAGCAGCTTAGTGGGGACTAGCGGGGGGGATGAGCAGTTCTTC	CASSLVGTSGGDEQFF
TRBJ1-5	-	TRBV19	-	TGTGCCAGTAACCCAGGGAGGAATCAGCCCCAGCATTTT	CASNPGRNQPQHF
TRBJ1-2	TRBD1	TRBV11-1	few	TGTGCCAGCAGCCACGACAGGGGTGATGGCTACACCTTC	CASSHDRGDGYTF
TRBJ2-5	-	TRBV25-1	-	TGTGCCAGCAGTTCCGGGGACACCCTTGTGGAGACCCAGTACTTC	CASSSGDTLVETQYF
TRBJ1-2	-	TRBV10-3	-	TGTGCCATCAGTGAGTCTAGGGGATTTGGCTATGGCTACACCTTC	CAISESRGFGYGYTF
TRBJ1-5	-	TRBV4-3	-	TGCGCCAGCAGCCAAGATGGAAGGGGTGGGCAGCCCCAGCATTTT	CASSQDGRGGQPQHF
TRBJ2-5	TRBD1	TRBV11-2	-	TGTGCCAGCAGCGGGGACAGGGTCGAGACCCAGTACTTC	CASSGDRVETQYF
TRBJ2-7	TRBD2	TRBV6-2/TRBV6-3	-	TGTGCCACCTTCGGGCTAGCGGGGGTCTCCTACGAGCAGTACTTC	CATFGLAGVSYEQYF
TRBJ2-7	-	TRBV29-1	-	TGCACCTTAAACCGGGGACCCTACGAGCAGTACTTC	CTLNRGPYEQYF
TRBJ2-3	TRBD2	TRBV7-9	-	TGTGCCAGCAGCTTGGCGACTAGCGGGGGGTCTTCTAGCACAGATACGCAGTATTTT	CASSLATSGGSSSTDTQYF
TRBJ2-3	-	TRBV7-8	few	TGTGCCAGCAAGACACCACCGGAGGCTAGCACAGATACGCAGTATTTT	CASKTPPEASTDTQYF
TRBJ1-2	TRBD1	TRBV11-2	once	TGTGCCAGCAGAAGGGGGGGGGACAGAAACCCTGGCTACACCTTC	CASRRGGDRNPGYTF
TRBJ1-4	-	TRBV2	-	TGTGCCAGCTACCCGGACAGTTTTGAAAAACTGTTTTTT	CASYPDSFEKLFF
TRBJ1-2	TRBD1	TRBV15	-	TGTGCCACCAGCAGAGCGACAGGGATCGGCGCTAACTATGGCTACACCTTC	CATSRATGIGANYGYTF
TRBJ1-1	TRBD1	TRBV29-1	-	TGCAGCGTTACCTGGACAGGGCAGAAGACTGAAGCTTTCTTT	CSVTWTGQKTEAFF
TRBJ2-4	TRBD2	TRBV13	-	TGTGCCAGCAGCTTAACGGCTAGCGGGGGGCGGGACATTCAGTACTTC	CASSLTASGGRDIQYF
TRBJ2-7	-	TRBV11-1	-	TGTGCCAGCAGCGAAGCCCAGGGCAGGGGACTTTACAATGAGCAGTACTTC	CASSEAQGRGLYNEQYF
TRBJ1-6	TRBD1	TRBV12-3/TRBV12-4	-	TGTGCCAGCAGTAAACGGGACAGCTATAATTCACCCCTCCACTTT	CASSKRDSYNSPLHF
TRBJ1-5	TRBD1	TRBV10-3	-	TGTGCCATCAGATCGACAGGGAGAGATCAGCCCCAGCATTTT	CAIRSTGRDQPQHF
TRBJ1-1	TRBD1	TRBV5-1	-	TGCGCCAGCAGCTTGGCCCTATCAGGGGGCAACACTGAAGCTTTCTTT	CASSLALSGGNTEAFF
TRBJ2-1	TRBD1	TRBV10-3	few	TGTGCCACGACAGGGGACTACAATGAGCAGTTCTTC	CATTGDYNEQFF
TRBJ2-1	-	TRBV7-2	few	TGTGCCAGCAGCTTAGCCGGGCTCACGAGGGAGCAGTTCTTC	CASSLAGLTREQFF
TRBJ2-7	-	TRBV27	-	TGTGCCAGCAGTTACTTGGACAGCATCTACGAGCAGTACTTC	CASSYLDSIYEQYF
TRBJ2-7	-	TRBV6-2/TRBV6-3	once	TGTGCCAGCAGTTACGGGGGCGCGGGATACAATGAGCAGTACTTC	CASSYGGAGYNEQYF
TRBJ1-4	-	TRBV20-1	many	TGCAGTGCTAGAGAGGACGGTGCAACTAATGAAAAACTGTTTTTT	CSAREDGATNEKLFF
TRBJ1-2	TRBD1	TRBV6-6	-	TGTGCCAGCAGCCAGACCGGGACAGCTGGAGAGGGCTACACCTTC	CASSQTGTAGEGYTF
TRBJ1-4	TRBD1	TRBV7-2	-	TGTGCCAGCAGAACACCGGGACAGGGGCGAAAACTGTTTTTT	CASRTPGQGRKLFF
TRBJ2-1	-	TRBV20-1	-	TGCAGTGCTAGATGGACGCGCCAGGAGCAGTTCTTC	CSARWTRQEQFF
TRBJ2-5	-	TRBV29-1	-	TGCGGCGTTGAGTTGGGCAGGGGCGGCGGGGAGACCCAGTACTTC	CGVELGRGGGETQYF
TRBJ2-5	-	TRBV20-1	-	TGCACTGGACCGGGGGACATGGAGACCCAGTACTTC	CTGPGDMETQYF
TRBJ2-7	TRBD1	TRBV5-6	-	TGTGCCAGCAGTTCCGGGACAGCGGAGCAGTACTTC	CASSSGTAEQYF
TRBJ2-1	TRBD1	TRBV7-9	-	TGTGCCAGCAGAGCAGGGGGCGATGAGCAGTTCTTC	CASRAGGDEQFF
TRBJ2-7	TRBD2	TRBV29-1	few	TGCAGCGTTGAAGGCCGTCTGGGACTAGAGAATGAGCAGTACTTC	CSVEGRLGLENEQYF
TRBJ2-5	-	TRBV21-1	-	TGTGCCAGCAGCAGGGACAGGGGTCAAGGAGAGACCCAGTACTTC	CASSRDRGQGETQYF
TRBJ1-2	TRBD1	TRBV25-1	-	TGTGCCAGCAGTGGGGACAGGGGTTCGATGGACTATGGCTACACCTTC	CASSGDRGSMDYGYTF
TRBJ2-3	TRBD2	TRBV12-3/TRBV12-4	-	TGTGCCAGCAGTTTTGGCGGGAGAGACACAGATACGCAGTATTTT	CASSFGGRDTDTQYF
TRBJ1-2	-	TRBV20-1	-	TGCAGTGCTAGAGATATGGGATTAGCTAACTATGGCTACACCTTC	CSARDMGLANYGYTF
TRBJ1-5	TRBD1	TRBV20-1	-	TGCAGTGCTAGAGCGGGCAGGGGGCTCCAAAATAGCAATCAGCCCCAGCATTTT	CSARAGRGLQNSNQPQHF
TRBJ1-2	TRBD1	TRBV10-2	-	TGCGCCAGCAGTGACAGGGGGGCCGCAATGAACTATGGCTACACCTTC	CASSDRGAAMNYGYTF
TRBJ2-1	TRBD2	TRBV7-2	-	TGTGCCAGCAGTTTGGCTAGCGGGGTCTACAATGAGCAGTTCTTC	CASSLASGVYNEQFF
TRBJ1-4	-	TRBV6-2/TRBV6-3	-	TGTGCCAGCAGTTACTTCGGCCGGTCCAATGAAAAACTGTTTTTT	CASSYFGRSNEKLFF
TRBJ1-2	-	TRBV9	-	TGTGCCAGCAGGACCCTGCGTGGCTACACCTTC	CASRTLRGYTF
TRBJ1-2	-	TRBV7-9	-	TGTGCCAGCAGCTTAGGAATAACCCTCAACTATGGCTACACCTTC	CASSLGITLNYGYTF
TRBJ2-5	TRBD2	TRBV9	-	TGTGCCAGCAGCGCGCCGGGACTAGCGGGCCAAGAGACCCAGTACTTC	CASSAPGLAGQETQYF
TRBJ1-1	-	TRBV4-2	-	TGTGCCAGCAGTAAAGTGAATGGACAGAGGAACACTGAAGCTTTCTTT	CASSKVNGQRNTEAFF
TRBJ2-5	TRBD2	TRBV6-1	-	TGTGCCAGCAAGACGGTGGGTCTAGCGGAAGAGACCCAGTACTTC	CASKTVGLAEETQYF
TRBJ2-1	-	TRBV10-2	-	TGCGCCAGCAGTGACTACAGGGGGGGCTACAATGAGCAGTTCTTC	CASSDYRGGYNEQFF
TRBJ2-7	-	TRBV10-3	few	TGTGCCATCAGGGGCGGCCTAACCGGCTCCTACGAGCAGTACTTC	CAIRGGLTGSYEQYF
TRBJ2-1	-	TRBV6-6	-	TGTGTATCGGGTGGGGGGCCTTACAATGAGCAGTTCTTC	CVSGGGPYNEQFF
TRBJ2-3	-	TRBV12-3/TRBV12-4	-	TGTGCCAGCAGCGGTGAGCAGGTGGTAACAGATACGCAGTATTTT	CASSGEQVVTDTQYF
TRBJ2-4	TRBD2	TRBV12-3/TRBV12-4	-	TGTGCCAGTCGAGGGGCGGGGGGGAGCATTCAGTACTTC	CASRGAGGSIQYF